The rows below give T cell receptor beta chains drawn from one sample of a study of identical twins. TCRdb passed the 5' RACE reads through MiXCR, listing each CDR3 protein once. Of 500,000 or so distinct CDR3 sequences in the sample, under 25% are singletons; the top ten hold about 0.99%. The sample was also linked to a second study, of T cells expressing NK-cell markers.

The sequencing input was CD4+ T cells sorted from blood. These receptors originate from a woman under 30 in good health. CDR3s include the opening cysteine and the closing phenylalanine or tryptophan. D genes are given only for firm matches. The size entry is marked missing in some rows and otherwise reads once, few, many or a size class.

clone size: few
V gene: TRBV6-5
J gene: TRBJ2-1
D gene: NA
CDR3 DNA: TGTGCCAGCAGTTACTCCAGGCTAGGTCGAAATGAGCAGTTCTTC
CDR3 protein: CASSYSRLGRNEQFF

clone size: NA
V gene: TRBV5-1
J gene: TRBJ2-3
D gene: TRBD2
CDR3 DNA: TGCGCCAGCAGCGAGGGGCGGGCTAGCGGAGATACGCAGTATTTT
CDR3 protein: CASSEGRASGDTQYF

clone size: few
V gene: TRBV20-1
J gene: TRBJ1-1
D gene: NA
CDR3 DNA: TGCAGTGCTCGGACTGGGATAGAAGACACTGAAGCTTTCTTT
CDR3 protein: CSARTGIEDTEAFF

clone size: NA
V gene: TRBV6-1
J gene: TRBJ2-1
D gene: TRBD2
CDR3 DNA: TGTGCCAGCCTCACTAGCGGGGGGGCAGGTGAGCAGTTCTTC
CDR3 protein: CASLTSGGAGEQFF

clone size: few
V gene: TRBV28
J gene: TRBJ2-7
D gene: NA
CDR3 DNA: TGTGCCAGCAGTTTACCCCACTACGAGCAGTACTTC
CDR3 protein: CASSLPHYEQYF

clone size: NA
V gene: TRBV18
J gene: TRBJ2-7
D gene: NA
CDR3 DNA: TGTGCCAGCTCACCAGGAGGTTACTCCTACGAGCAGTACTTC
CDR3 protein: CASSPGGYSYEQYF

clone size: NA
V gene: TRBV11-2
J gene: TRBJ2-7
D gene: TRBD1
CDR3 DNA: TGTGCCAGCAGCCCTGACAGGGTACCTTCGGGCGAGCAGTACTTC
CDR3 protein: CASSPDRVPSGEQYF

clone size: NA
V gene: TRBV5-1
J gene: TRBJ1-6
D gene: NA
CDR3 DNA: TGCGCCAGCAGCTTGGGGGGCAGACGAACTTGGTCACCCCTCCACTTT
CDR3 protein: CASSLGGRRTWSPLHF

clone size: few
V gene: TRBV20-1
J gene: TRBJ2-3
D gene: TRBD2
CDR3 DNA: TGCAGTGCTAGAGCCTCTAGCGGGGACACAGATACGCAGTATTTT
CDR3 protein: CSARASSGDTDTQYF

clone size: NA
V gene: TRBV10-3
J gene: TRBJ1-2
D gene: TRBD1
CDR3 DNA: TGTGCCATCAGTGAGTCAGCGCAGGGGGCAAGTGGCTACACCTTC
CDR3 protein: CAISESAQGASGYTF

clone size: few
V gene: TRBV7-6
J gene: TRBJ2-1
D gene: NA
CDR3 DNA: TGTGCCAGCAGCTTAGTGGCAGGGGATAGGGACGGTGAGCAGTTCTTC
CDR3 protein: CASSLVAGDRDGEQFF

clone size: few
V gene: TRBV15
J gene: TRBJ1-2
D gene: NA
CDR3 DNA: TGTGCCACCAGCATCGGTTTCGAACGGGGCTACACCTTC
CDR3 protein: CATSIGFERGYTF

clone size: NA
V gene: TRBV12-3/TRBV12-4
J gene: TRBJ1-1
D gene: NA
CDR3 DNA: TGTGCCAGCACCCGGGGGGGGATCGCTGAAGCTTTCTTT
CDR3 protein: CASTRGGIAEAFF

clone size: NA
V gene: TRBV9
J gene: TRBJ2-2
D gene: NA
CDR3 DNA: TGTGCCAGCAGCGTGGGGGTGGACCGGGAGCTGTTTTTT
CDR3 protein: CASSVGVDRELFF

clone size: few
V gene: TRBV20-1
J gene: TRBJ2-2
D gene: NA
CDR3 DNA: TGCAGTGCCATCATGGGCAGGGGGGGCAACACCGGGGAGCTGTTTTTT
CDR3 protein: CSAIMGRGGNTGELFF

clone size: NA
V gene: TRBV5-1
J gene: TRBJ1-1
D gene: NA
CDR3 DNA: TGCGCCAGCAGCGTGACAGCAGGGAACACTGAAGCTTTCTTT
CDR3 protein: CASSVTAGNTEAFF

clone size: few
V gene: TRBV5-1
J gene: TRBJ1-3
D gene: NA
CDR3 DNA: TGCGCCAGCAGCTTGGGAGACAGTTCTGGAAACACCATATATTTT
CDR3 protein: CASSLGDSSGNTIYF

clone size: few
V gene: TRBV20-1
J gene: TRBJ2-5
D gene: NA
CDR3 DNA: TGCAGTGCTAGAGATTATCGTGCGCGGGAGACCCAGTACTTC
CDR3 protein: CSARDYRARETQYF

clone size: few
V gene: TRBV5-1
J gene: TRBJ2-7
D gene: NA
CDR3 DNA: TGCGCCAGCAGTCCGCCCTCGGGAGACGAGCAGTACTTC
CDR3 protein: CASSPPSGDEQYF

clone size: NA
V gene: TRBV4-3
J gene: TRBJ2-5
D gene: NA
CDR3 DNA: TGCGCCAGCAGCCAGACTGGGGGCTCGGGCCAAGAGACCCAGTACTTC
CDR3 protein: CASSQTGGSGQETQYF

clone size: few
V gene: TRBV20-1
J gene: TRBJ2-7
D gene: NA
CDR3 DNA: TGCAGTGCTAGAACGCTGGTCTCCTACGAGCAGTACTTC
CDR3 protein: CSARTLVSYEQYF

clone size: NA
V gene: TRBV5-5
J gene: TRBJ2-3
D gene: NA
CDR3 DNA: TGTGCCAGCAGCTTTCGCGGGGGCGTCGCAGATACGCAGTATTTT
CDR3 protein: CASSFRGGVADTQYF

clone size: few
V gene: TRBV5-1
J gene: TRBJ1-1
D gene: NA
CDR3 DNA: TGCGCCAGCAGCTTACAGTCCCTCATGAACACTGAAGCTTTCTTT
CDR3 protein: CASSLQSLMNTEAFF

clone size: few
V gene: TRBV20-1
J gene: TRBJ2-2
D gene: NA
CDR3 DNA: TGCAGTGCTAGGCCCGAGAACACCGGGGAGCTGTTTTTT
CDR3 protein: CSARPENTGELFF

clone size: NA
V gene: TRBV29-1
J gene: TRBJ1-3
D gene: NA
CDR3 DNA: TGCAGCGTAAGGTCCTTCTCTGGAAACACCATATATTTT
CDR3 protein: CSVRSFSGNTIYF

clone size: NA
V gene: TRBV6-5
J gene: TRBJ2-3
D gene: NA
CDR3 DNA: TGTGCCAGCAGTTTCATTAGCACAGATACGCAGTATTTT
CDR3 protein: CASSFISTDTQYF

clone size: NA
V gene: TRBV29-1
J gene: TRBJ1-1
D gene: NA
CDR3 DNA: TGCAGCGTCCGACGGACAATCAACACTGAAGCTTTCTTT
CDR3 protein: CSVRRTINTEAFF

clone size: NA
V gene: TRBV20-1
J gene: TRBJ2-3
D gene: TRBD2
CDR3 DNA: TGCAGTGCTAGAAAAGCGGGAGCAGATACGCAGTATTTT
CDR3 protein: CSARKAGADTQYF

clone size: once
V gene: TRBV7-9
J gene: TRBJ2-2
D gene: NA
CDR3 DNA: TGTGCCAGCAGCCAGCGGGTCTCCCTCGGCACCGGGGAGCTGTTTTTT
CDR3 protein: CASSQRVSLGTGELFF

clone size: NA
V gene: TRBV20-1
J gene: TRBJ2-3
D gene: NA
CDR3 DNA: TGCAGTGCTAGGCGGCCCGGAGGGGGGGCAGATACGCAGTATTTT
CDR3 protein: CSARRPGGGADTQYF

clone size: once
V gene: TRBV3-1
J gene: TRBJ2-5
D gene: NA
CDR3 DNA: TGTGCCAGCAGCCAATTGGCAGGAGCCCAGTACTTC
CDR3 protein: CASSQLAGAQYF

clone size: NA
V gene: TRBV15
J gene: TRBJ2-7
D gene: NA
CDR3 DNA: TGTGCCACCAGCAGAGACAAGGCTGATACACCCTACGAGCAGTACTTC
CDR3 protein: CATSRDKADTPYEQYF

clone size: few
V gene: TRBV3-1
J gene: TRBJ1-1
D gene: TRBD1
CDR3 DNA: TGTGCCAGCAGCCGGACAGGGGGTAGCACTGAAGCTTTCTTT
CDR3 protein: CASSRTGGSTEAFF

clone size: NA
V gene: TRBV20-1
J gene: TRBJ1-1
D gene: NA
CDR3 DNA: TGCAGTGCTAGACAGCACACTGAAGCTTTCTTT
CDR3 protein: CSARQHTEAFF

clone size: NA
V gene: TRBV5-1
J gene: TRBJ2-1
D gene: TRBD2
CDR3 DNA: TGCGCCAGCAGCTCCTGGACTAGCGGGGGGCGGAATGAGCAGTTCTTC
CDR3 protein: CASSSWTSGGRNEQFF

clone size: NA
V gene: TRBV12-3/TRBV12-4
J gene: TRBJ1-2
D gene: NA
CDR3 DNA: TGTGCCAGCAGTTTAATCGCTCGGGCAGGGGTCTATGGCTACACCTTC
CDR3 protein: CASSLIARAGVYGYTF

clone size: few
V gene: TRBV20-1
J gene: TRBJ1-3
D gene: NA
CDR3 DNA: TGCAGTGCTAGAGAAGTAAACTCTGGAAACACCATATATTTT
CDR3 protein: CSAREVNSGNTIYF

clone size: few
V gene: TRBV12-3/TRBV12-4
J gene: TRBJ2-7
D gene: NA
CDR3 DNA: TGTGCCAGCAGCATACAGGGAAGGGGCGGCGAGCAGTACTTC
CDR3 protein: CASSIQGRGGEQYF

clone size: NA
V gene: TRBV5-4
J gene: TRBJ2-2
D gene: NA
CDR3 DNA: TGTGCCAGCAGCATAGACTTTGGCAACACCGGGGAGCTGTTTTTT
CDR3 protein: CASSIDFGNTGELFF

clone size: NA
V gene: TRBV7-2
J gene: TRBJ2-7
D gene: NA
CDR3 DNA: TGTGCCAGCAGCTTATATCGGGGGATCTCCTACGAGCAGTACTTC
CDR3 protein: CASSLYRGISYEQYF

clone size: few
V gene: TRBV9
J gene: TRBJ1-6
D gene: TRBD1
CDR3 DNA: TGTGCCAGCAGCGTCTCGACAGGGCTGAATTCACCCCTCCACTTT
CDR3 protein: CASSVSTGLNSPLHF

clone size: few
V gene: TRBV6-5
J gene: TRBJ2-7
D gene: TRBD2
CDR3 DNA: TGTGCCAGCAGTTACTCGCCAGCGGGAGGCTACGAGCAGTACTTC
CDR3 protein: CASSYSPAGGYEQYF

clone size: few
V gene: TRBV9
J gene: TRBJ2-7
D gene: TRBD2
CDR3 DNA: TGTGCCAGCAGCGCCGATTTGCGGGGGGACTACGAGCAGTACTTC
CDR3 protein: CASSADLRGDYEQYF

clone size: NA
V gene: TRBV4-3
J gene: TRBJ2-1
D gene: NA
CDR3 DNA: TGCGCCAGCAGCCAAGTAGTCCATGAGCAGTTCTTC
CDR3 protein: CASSQVVHEQFF

clone size: once
V gene: TRBV4-1
J gene: TRBJ2-1
D gene: TRBD2
CDR3 DNA: TGCGCCAGCAGCCAAGATCCCACTAGCGGGGTTTATGAGCAGTTCTTC
CDR3 protein: CASSQDPTSGVYEQFF

clone size: NA
V gene: TRBV12-3/TRBV12-4
J gene: TRBJ1-3
D gene: NA
CDR3 DNA: TGTGCCAGCAGTGGGGGGAGGGGGACTGGAAACACCATATATTTT
CDR3 protein: CASSGGRGTGNTIYF